Shown below are 25 T cell receptor beta chains from a single sample sequenced in a study of sequential checkpoint blockade in melanoma. Treatment noted: randomized to nivolumab then ipilimumab (arm A) or the reverse (arm B). Repertoires were generated with immunoSEQ multiplex PCR, while TCRdb's copy carries only in-frame clones and drops some. The data show about 10,000 clones, about three quarters seen once. Specimen: CD8+ T cells sorted from blood (inferred from file names), collected from a patient given nivolumab and ipilimumab in sequence. Receptors were obtained from a human donor with melanoma.

The CDR3 sequence: CASSSLSTAHEQYF. The CDR3, as DNA: TGTGCCAGCAGTTCTCTCTCGACTGCCCACGAGCAGTACTTC. V usage is TRBV7-2 and J usage is TRBJ2-5; D gene ambiguous. The J call may be wrong; the DNA end is better matched by TRBJ2-7. The CDR3 is made up of 14 amino acids. Germline assignment: CDR1 SGHTA and CDR2 FQGNSA.

The V and J genes are TRBV2 and TRBJ1-5; a possible D gene is TRBD1 (6 bases). The germline gives CDR1 SNHLY, CDR2 FYNNEI. There are 18 residues in the CDR3. V was pared by 1 base and J by 1 base, with 17 bases between. For the CDR3, the DNA is TGTGCCAGCAGTGAAGGATTTACAGGGAGGGCCAGCAATCAGCCCCAGCATTTT. It translates to CASSEGFTGRASNQPQHF.

The rearrangement links TRBV7-3 to TRBJ2-1, with D unclear. This CDR3 is built from 13 residues. Trimming took off 1 base at V and 3 bases at J, with 4 bases between the two ends. CDR1 and CDR2 from the germline V gene are SGHTA and FQGTGA. The CDR3 coding sequence is TGTGCCAGCAGCTTAAGACTCTACAATGAGCAGTTCTTC. Residues: CASSLRLYNEQFF.

This clone rates as medium-sized. The rearrangement uses TRBV6-6 and TRBJ2-7; D possibly corresponds to TRBD2 (6 bases). The CDR3 is 13 residues long. The V end was cut by 10 bases, the J end by 0 bases, with 13 bases between. The germline V gene has CDR1 MNHNY and CDR2 SVGAGI (reference sequence). The DNA for the CDR3 is TGTGCCACTAAATGGACTACCTCCTACGAGCAGTACTTC. Residues: CATKWTTSYEQYF.

J is TRBJ1-2 and V is TRBV5-1; D gene ambiguous. The germline V gene encodes CDR1 SGHRS and CDR2 YFSETQ. This CDR3 has 14 amino acids. Trimming stripped 4 bases from V and 3 bases from J, with 13 bases between. The CDR3 region has the DNA TGCGCCAGCAGCCTACGGGAGAATTACTATGGCTACACCTTC. Amino acids: CASSLRENYYGYTF.

The chain is built from TRBV7-9 and TRBJ2-7; possible D gene TRBD2, 6 bases. CDR3 length: 12 amino acids. The germline V and J ends were trimmed by 5 bases and 6 bases, with 11 bases remaining between them. Germline CDR1 is SEHNR and CDR2 is FQNEAQ (reference sequence). The CDR3 DNA reads TGTGCCAGCAGCGTAGGGGAGGCCGAGCAGTACTTC. Amino acids: CASSVGEAEQYF. Supplemented by reference TRBV7-9 and TRBJ2-7, the full variable domain reads DTGVSQNPRHKITKRGQNVTFRCDPISEHNRLYWYRQTLGQGPEFLTYFQNEAQLEKSRLLSDRFSAERPKGSFSTLEIQRTEQGDSAMYLCASSVGEAEQYFGPGTRLTVT.

The V and J genes are TRBV4-3 and TRBJ2-7; 7 positions match TRBD2. In germline, CDR1 is LGHNA, CDR2 YSLEER. V lost 8 bases, J lost 6 bases, and 10 bases stayed unmatched. This CDR3 spans 13 amino acids. Written as DNA, the CDR3 is TGCGCCAGCCCCAGGGCGGGAGCGTGCGAGCAGTACTTC. Its translation: CASPRAGACEQYF.

The gene calls are TRBV5-1 and TRBJ2-5, with 9 bases fitting TRBD1. With the DNA end fitting TRBJ2-7 better, the J assignment may be wrong. The germline CDR1 and CDR2 sequences are SGHRS and YFSETQ. The CDR3 consists of 15 residues. CDR3 bases: TGCGCCAGCAGCTTGGGACAGGGGGACTCCTACGAGCAGTACTTC. Protein sequence: CASSLGQGDSYEQYF.

V and J are TRBV27 and TRBJ2-5, with 7 nucleotides matching TRBD2. Germline V CDR1 and CDR2: MNHEY, SMNVEV (reference sequence). The CDR3 runs to 14 residues. The junction had 10 bases not matched to a gene; V was cut back by 5 bases and J by 7 bases. In nucleotides, the CDR3 is TGTGCCAGCAGTCCCGCCGGCGGGGGATCGACCCAGTACTTC. It translates to CASSPAGGGSTQYF.

This clone was detected once. The DNA for the CDR3 is TGTGCCAGCATTGATCAGGGGTCGGGGTTCTTC. This encodes CASIDQGSGFF. The V gene is TRBV2, the J gene TRBJ2-1, with D possibly TRBD1 on 6 matching bases. Germline V gene data show CDR1 as SNHLY and CDR2 as FYNNEI. The CDR3 has 11 residues. Between the trimmed V and J ends, which lost 7 bases and 15 bases, there was a span of 16 bases.

CDR3 DNA sequence: TGTGCCAGCAGCTTAGTCCTCGGCGGCGGGAGCTCGAACAATGAGCAGTTCTTC. Residues: CASSLVLGGGSSNNEQFF. This chain links TRBV7-8 with TRBJ2-1, with TRBD2 matching 7 bases. Losses at the gene ends were 1 base for V and 5 bases for J; bases not matched to a gene: 14. CDR1 is SGHVS, CDR2 FQNEAQ, per germline. This CDR3 region has 18 residues.

This chain connects TRBV5-4 to TRBJ2-2; D might be TRBD2 (6 bases). V was cut by 4 bases and J by 5 bases, with 12 bases left in between. CDR1 and CDR2 (germline): SGHNT, YYREEE (reference sequence). The CDR3 has 14 amino acids. The CDR3 region is CASSPIAGTGELFF. CDR3 nucleotide sequence: TGTGCCAGCAGCCCCATCGCGGGAACCGGGGAGCTGTTTTTT.

V is TRBV21-1 and J is TRBJ2-7; the D call TRBD2 from the table was never checked on the DNA. TRBV21-1 is reported as a pseudogene. The CDR3 has 17 amino acids. CDR3 sequence reads: CASSQDETTSGGYEQYF. The CDR3 region has the DNA TGTGCCAGCAGCCAAGATGAAACCACTAGCGGGGGGTACGAGCAGTACTTC.

The V and J genes are TRBV7-8 and TRBJ1-2, with D possibly TRBD1 on 5 matching bases. This CDR3 comprises 15 residues. Trimming stripped 5 bases from V and 4 bases from J, with 17 bases between. CDR1 and CDR2 (germline): SGHVS, FQNEAQ. Here the CDR3 reads CASSPSQGWPYGYTF. In nucleotides, the CDR3 is TGTGCCAGCAGCCCGTCTCAGGGATGGCCCTATGGCTACACCTTC.

This chain uses TRBV2 with TRBJ1-1; D is uncertain. CDR1 and CDR2 (germline): SNHLY, FYNNEI. The CDR3 extends over 11 amino acids. The V and J ends lost 2 bases and 11 bases respectively, with 9 bases between them. The CDR3 nucleotides are TGTGCCAGCAGTGAAAAGCGTAGGGCTTTCTTT. Translation gives CASSEKRRAFF.

The chain combines TRBV5-1 with TRBJ2-5, with D possibly matching TRBD1 (5 bases). Germline CDR1 and CDR2: SGHRS and YFSETQ. The CDR3 has 14 residues. V was trimmed by 5 bases and J by 3 bases, leaving 14 bases between them. The CDR3 spells CASSRRPREETQYF. CDR3 sequence (DNA): TGCGCCAGCAGTCGCCGACCCAGGGAAGAGACCCAGTACTTC.

The chain couples TRBV5-1 to TRBJ2-7; 14 bases match TRBD2. The CDR3 has 17 amino acids. Germline V gene sequence: CDR1 SGHRS, CDR2 YFSETQ. Losses at the gene ends were 0 bases for V and 4 bases for J; bases not matched to a gene: 6. The CDR3 bases are TGCGCCAGCAGCTTGGCAGGGACTAGCGGGAGTTGGTACGAGCAGTACTTC. It encodes CASSLAGTSGSWYEQYF.

The CDR3 protein is CASSGGTGGQAKNIQYF. The DNA of the CDR3 is TGTGCCAGCAGCGGGGGGACAGGGGGACAAGCCAAAAACATTCAGTACTTC. The genes are TRBV6-4 and TRBJ2-4; 11 nucleotides agree with TRBD1. The CDR3 is made up of 17 amino acids. CDR1 MRHNA and CDR2 SNTAGT come from the germline V gene. V lost 6 bases and J lost 0; bases outside the gene matches: 7.

V and J are TRBV11-3 and TRBJ2-7, with D maybe TRBD2 (6 bases). This CDR3 region has 15 residues. Germline V lookup: CDR1 SGHNT, CDR2 YENEEA. V was shortened by 3 bases and J by 2 bases, with 14 bases between the two germline ends. In DNA form, the CDR3 reads TGTGCCAGCAGCTTGACCGGGACTGGGGCCTACGAGCAGTACTTC. Its protein is CASSLTGTGAYEQYF.

This sequence joins TRBV9 and TRBJ2-2; TRBD1 might be the D (6 bases). Germline assignment: CDR1 SGDLS and CDR2 YYNGEE. The CDR3 is 14 residues long. Trimming left V 3 bases short and J 5 bases short, with 11 bases between. The CDR3 bases are TGTGCCAGCAGCGCCGAGGGGGATACCGGGGAGCTGTTTTTT. Protein sequence: CASSAEGDTGELFF.

This clone has a handful of counts. The V gene is TRBV9, the J gene TRBJ1-3; perhaps TRBD1 as D (5 bases). Germline CDR1 and CDR2: SGDLS and YYNGEE. The CDR3 extends over 16 amino acids. The V end was cut by 4 bases, the J end by 0 bases, with 14 bases between. This chain's CDR3 is CASSPGDLSSGNTIYF. As DNA, the CDR3 is TGTGCCAGCAGCCCGGGGGACTTGAGCTCTGGAAACACCATATATTTT.

This chain links TRBV27 with TRBJ1-4; no clear D gene. Trimming stripped 1 base from V and 5 bases from J, with 8 bases between. The CDR3 sequence is 14 residues long. The germline V gene encodes CDR1 MNHEY and CDR2 SMNVEV (reference sequence). The CDR3, as DNA: TGTGCCAGCAGTTTATTTTCCGGGAATGAAAAACTGTTTTTT. It is translated as CASSLFSGNEKLFF.

The chain joins TRBV27 to TRBJ2-2; no clear D gene. V was cut by 3 bases and J by 4 bases, with 6 bases left in between. The CDR3 totals 13 residues. The germline V gene has CDR1 MNHEY and CDR2 SMNVEV (reference sequence). The chain's CDR3 is CASSLWATGELFF. CDR3 nucleotide sequence: TGTGCCAGCAGTTTGTGGGCCACCGGGGAGCTGTTTTTT.

This clone was observed a single time. The V call is TRBV5-6, the J call TRBJ2-5; TRBD1 matches at 7 bases. The tail of the sequence fits TRBJ2-7 better, so the J call may be wrong. Germline loops: CDR1 SGHDT, CDR2 YYEEEE. This CDR3 is built from 14 residues. The CDR3 is CASIQFNRGYEQYF. For the CDR3, the DNA is TGTGCCAGCATCCAATTTAACAGGGGCTACGAGCAGTACTTC.

The V and J genes are TRBV9 and TRBJ1-4; TRBD1 aligns across 8 bases. Germline V lookup: CDR1 SGDLS, CDR2 YYNGEE. V lost 2 bases to trimming and J lost 3 bases; unmatched junction nucleotides: 9. There are 17 residues in the CDR3. The CDR3 nucleotides are TGTGCCAGCAGCGTCGGACAGGGAGGTCGATCTAATGAAAAACTGTTTTTT. It yields the protein CASSVGQGGRSNEKLFF. The full variable domain, completed using reference TRBV9 and TRBJ1-4, is DSGVTQTPKHLITATGQRVTLRCSPRSGDLSVYWYQQSLDQGLQFLIQYYNGEERAKGNILERFSAQQFPDLHSELNLSSLELGDSALYFCASSVGQGGRSNEKLFFGSGTQLSVL.